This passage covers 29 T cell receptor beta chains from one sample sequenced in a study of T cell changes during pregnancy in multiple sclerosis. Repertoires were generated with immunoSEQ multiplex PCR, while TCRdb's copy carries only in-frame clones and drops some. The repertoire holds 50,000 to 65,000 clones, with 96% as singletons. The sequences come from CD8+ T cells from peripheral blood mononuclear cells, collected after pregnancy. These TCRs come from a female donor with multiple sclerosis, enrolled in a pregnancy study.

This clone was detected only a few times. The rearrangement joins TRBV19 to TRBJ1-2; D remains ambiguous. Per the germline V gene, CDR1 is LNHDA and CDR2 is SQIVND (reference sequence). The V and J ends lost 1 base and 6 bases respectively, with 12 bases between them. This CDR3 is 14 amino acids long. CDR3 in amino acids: CASSIGSEYHGYTF. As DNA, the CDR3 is TGTGCCAGTAGTATAGGGAGCGAGTACCATGGCTACACCTTC.

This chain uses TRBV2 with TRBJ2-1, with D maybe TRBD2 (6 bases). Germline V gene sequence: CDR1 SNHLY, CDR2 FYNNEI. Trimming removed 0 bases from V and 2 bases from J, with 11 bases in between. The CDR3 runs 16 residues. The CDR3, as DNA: TGTGCCAGCAGTGAAGCGCGTCGGGAGCCCTACAATGAGCAGTTCTTC. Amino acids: CASSEARREPYNEQFF.

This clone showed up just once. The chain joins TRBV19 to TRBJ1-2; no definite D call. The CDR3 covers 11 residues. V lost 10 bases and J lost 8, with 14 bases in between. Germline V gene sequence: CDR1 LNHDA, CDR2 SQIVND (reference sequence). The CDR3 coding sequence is TGTGCCATCCAGAATTCATGGGGCTACACCTTC. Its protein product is CAIQNSWGYTF.

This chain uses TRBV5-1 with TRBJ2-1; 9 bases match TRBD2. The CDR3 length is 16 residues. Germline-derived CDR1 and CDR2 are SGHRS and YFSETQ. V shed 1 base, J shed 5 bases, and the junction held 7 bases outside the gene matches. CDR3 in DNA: TGCGCCAGCAGCTTGAAGTCTAGCGGGGCTAACAATGAGCAGTTCTTC. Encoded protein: CASSLKSSGANNEQFF.

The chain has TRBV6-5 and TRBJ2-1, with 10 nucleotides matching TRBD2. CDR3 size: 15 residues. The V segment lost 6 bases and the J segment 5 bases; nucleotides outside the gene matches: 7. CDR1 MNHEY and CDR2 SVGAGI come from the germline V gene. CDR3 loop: CASSPGLAWNNEQFF. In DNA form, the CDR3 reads TGTGCCAGCAGCCCGGGACTAGCGTGGAACAATGAGCAGTTCTTC.

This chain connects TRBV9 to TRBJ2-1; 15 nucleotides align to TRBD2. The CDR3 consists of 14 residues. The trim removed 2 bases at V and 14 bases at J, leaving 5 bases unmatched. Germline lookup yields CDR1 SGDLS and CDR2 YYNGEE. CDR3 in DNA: TGTGCCAGCAGCGTTGGACTAGCGGGAGGGCCAGAGTTCTTC. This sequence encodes CASSVGLAGGPEFF.

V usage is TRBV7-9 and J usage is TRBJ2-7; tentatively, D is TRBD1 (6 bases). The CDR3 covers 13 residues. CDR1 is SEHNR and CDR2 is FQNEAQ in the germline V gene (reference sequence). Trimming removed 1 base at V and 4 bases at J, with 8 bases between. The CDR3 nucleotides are TGTGCCAGCAGCTTAGTAGGGACATACGAGCAGTACTTC. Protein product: CASSLVGTYEQYF.

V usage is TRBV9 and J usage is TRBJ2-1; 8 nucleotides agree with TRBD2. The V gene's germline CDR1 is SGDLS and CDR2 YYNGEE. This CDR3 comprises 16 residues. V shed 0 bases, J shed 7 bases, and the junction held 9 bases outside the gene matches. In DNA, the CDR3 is TGTGCCAGCAGCGTAGAACTAGCGGTCCCCCTAAATGAGCAGTTCTTC. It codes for CASSVELAVPLNEQFF.

The CDR3 DNA is TGTGCCAGTAGTCTCACTAGCGGGGGCCACAATGAGCAGTTCTTC. Encoded protein: CASSLTSGGHNEQFF. The chain joins TRBV19 to TRBJ2-1; 11 bases are a match to TRBD2. Germline CDR1 and CDR2: LNHDA and SQIVND (reference sequence). V was pared by 5 bases and J by 5 bases, with 5 bases of the junction left unmatched. This CDR3 has 15 amino acids.

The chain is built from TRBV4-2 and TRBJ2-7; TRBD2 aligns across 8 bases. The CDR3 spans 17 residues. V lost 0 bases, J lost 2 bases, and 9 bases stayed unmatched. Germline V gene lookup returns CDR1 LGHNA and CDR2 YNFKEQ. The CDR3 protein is CASSQEGSGGLTYEQYF. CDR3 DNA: TGTGCCAGCAGCCAAGAAGGGAGCGGGGGCCTAACCTACGAGCAGTACTTC.

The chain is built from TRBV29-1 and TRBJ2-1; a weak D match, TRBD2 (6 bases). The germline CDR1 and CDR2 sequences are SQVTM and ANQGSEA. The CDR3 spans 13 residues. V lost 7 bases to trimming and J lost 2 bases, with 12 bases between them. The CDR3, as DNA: TGCAGCGGGGGCAGGGAGGCCTACAATGAGCAGTTCTTC. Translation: CSGGREAYNEQFF.

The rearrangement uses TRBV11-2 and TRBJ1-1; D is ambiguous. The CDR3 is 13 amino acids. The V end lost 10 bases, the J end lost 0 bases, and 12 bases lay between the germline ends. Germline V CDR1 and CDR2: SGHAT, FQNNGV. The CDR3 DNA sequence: TGTGCCACCCAATACACGATGAACACTGAAGCTTTCTTT. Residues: CATQYTMNTEAFF.

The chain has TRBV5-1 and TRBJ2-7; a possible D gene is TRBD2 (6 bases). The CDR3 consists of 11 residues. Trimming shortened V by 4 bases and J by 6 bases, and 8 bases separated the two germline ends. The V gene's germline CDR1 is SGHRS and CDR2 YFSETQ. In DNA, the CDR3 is TGCGCCAGCAGCGCGGGGTTCGAGCAGTACTTC. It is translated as CASSAGFEQYF.

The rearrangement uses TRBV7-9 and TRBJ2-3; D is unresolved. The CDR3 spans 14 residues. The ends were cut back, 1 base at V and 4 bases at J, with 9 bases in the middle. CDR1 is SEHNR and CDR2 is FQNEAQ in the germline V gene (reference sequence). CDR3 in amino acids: CASSLGDYADTQYF. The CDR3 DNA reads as TGTGCCAGCAGCTTAGGAGATTACGCAGATACGCAGTATTTT.

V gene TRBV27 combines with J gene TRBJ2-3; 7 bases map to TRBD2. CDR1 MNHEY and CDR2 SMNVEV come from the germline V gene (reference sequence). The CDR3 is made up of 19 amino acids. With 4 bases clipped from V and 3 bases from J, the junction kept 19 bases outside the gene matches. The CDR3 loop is CASSSSLSSGGSRTDTQYF. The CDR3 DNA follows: TGTGCCAGCAGTTCCTCCCTCAGTAGCGGCGGGAGCCGAACAGATACGCAGTATTTT.

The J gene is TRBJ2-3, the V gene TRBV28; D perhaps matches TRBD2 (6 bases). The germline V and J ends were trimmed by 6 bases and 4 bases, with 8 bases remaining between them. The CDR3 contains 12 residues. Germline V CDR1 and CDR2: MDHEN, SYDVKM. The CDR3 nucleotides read TGTGCCAGCAGGGCTAGCGCAGATACGCAGTATTTT. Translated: CASRASADTQYF.

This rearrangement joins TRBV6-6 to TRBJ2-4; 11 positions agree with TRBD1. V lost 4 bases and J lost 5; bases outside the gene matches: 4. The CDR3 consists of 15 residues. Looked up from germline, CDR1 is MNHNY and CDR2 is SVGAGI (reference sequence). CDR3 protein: CASSWTGGVENIQYF. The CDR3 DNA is TGTGCCAGCAGTTGGACAGGGGGCGTCGAAAACATTCAGTACTTC.

The CDR3 spells CASSFESYLDEQYF. The CDR3 coding sequence is TGTGCCAGCAGTTTTGAGAGCTACCTAGACGAGCAGTACTTC. The chain has TRBV28 and TRBJ2-7; D call uncertain. With 3 bases removed from V and 5 bases from J, the gap between germline ends came to 14 bases. The CDR3 loop spans 14 amino acids. Germline V lookup: CDR1 MDHEN, CDR2 SYDVKM.

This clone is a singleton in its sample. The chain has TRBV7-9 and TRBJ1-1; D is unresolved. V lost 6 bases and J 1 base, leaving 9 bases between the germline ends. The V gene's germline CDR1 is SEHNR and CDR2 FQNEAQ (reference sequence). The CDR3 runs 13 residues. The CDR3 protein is CASSRGSNTEAFF. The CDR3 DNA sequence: TGTGCCAGCAGTCGCGGATCGAACACTGAAGCTTTCTTT.

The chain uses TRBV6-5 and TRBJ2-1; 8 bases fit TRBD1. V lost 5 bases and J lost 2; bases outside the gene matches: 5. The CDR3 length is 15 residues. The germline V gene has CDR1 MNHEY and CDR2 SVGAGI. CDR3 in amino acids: CASSAGQGPYNEQFF. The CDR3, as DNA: TGTGCCAGCAGTGCCGGACAGGGCCCCTACAATGAGCAGTTCTTC.

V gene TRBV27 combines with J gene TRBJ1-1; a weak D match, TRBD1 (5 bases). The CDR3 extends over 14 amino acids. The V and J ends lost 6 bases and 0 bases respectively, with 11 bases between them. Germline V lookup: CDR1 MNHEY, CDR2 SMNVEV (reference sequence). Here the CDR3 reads CASSWGGMNTEAFF. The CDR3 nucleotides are TGTGCCAGCAGCTGGGGGGGGATGAACACTGAAGCTTTCTTT.

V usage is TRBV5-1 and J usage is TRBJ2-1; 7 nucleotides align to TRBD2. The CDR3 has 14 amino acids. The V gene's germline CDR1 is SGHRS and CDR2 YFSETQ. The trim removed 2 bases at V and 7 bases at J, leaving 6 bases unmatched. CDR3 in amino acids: CASSLPSGENEQFF. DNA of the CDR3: TGCGCCAGCAGCTTACCTAGCGGAGAGAATGAGCAGTTCTTC.

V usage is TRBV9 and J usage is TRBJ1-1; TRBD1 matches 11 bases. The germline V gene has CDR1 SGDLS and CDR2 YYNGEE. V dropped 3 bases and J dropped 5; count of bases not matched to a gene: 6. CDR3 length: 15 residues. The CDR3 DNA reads TGTGCCAGCAGCGGTAGGACAGGGGGCGAGACTGAAGCTTTCTTT. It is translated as CASSGRTGGETEAFF. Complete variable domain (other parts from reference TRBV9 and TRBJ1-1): DSGVTQTPKHLITATGQRVTLRCSPRSGDLSVYWYQQSLDQGLQFLIQYYNGEERAKGNILERFSAQQFPDLHSELNLSSLELGDSALYFCASSGRTGGETEAFFGQGTRLTVV.

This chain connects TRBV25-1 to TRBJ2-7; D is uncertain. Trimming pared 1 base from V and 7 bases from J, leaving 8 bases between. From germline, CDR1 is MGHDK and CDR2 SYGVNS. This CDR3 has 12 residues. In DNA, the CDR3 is TGTGCCAGCAGTGAATTAACTGCGGAGCAGTACTTC. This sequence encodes CASSELTAEQYF.

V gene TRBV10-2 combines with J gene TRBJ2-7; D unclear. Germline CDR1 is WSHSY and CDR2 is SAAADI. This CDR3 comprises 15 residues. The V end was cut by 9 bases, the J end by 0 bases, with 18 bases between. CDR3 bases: TGCGCCAGTGTCTCTGAGGTGAGGAGCTCCTACGAGCAGTACTTC. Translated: CASVSEVRSSYEQYF.

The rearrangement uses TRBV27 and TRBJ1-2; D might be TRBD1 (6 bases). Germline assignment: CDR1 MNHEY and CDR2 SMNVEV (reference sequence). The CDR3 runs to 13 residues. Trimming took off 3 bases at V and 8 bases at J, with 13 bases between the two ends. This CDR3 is CASSLDRAMGYTF. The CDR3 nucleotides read TGTGCCAGCAGTTTGGACAGAGCGATGGGCTACACCTTC.

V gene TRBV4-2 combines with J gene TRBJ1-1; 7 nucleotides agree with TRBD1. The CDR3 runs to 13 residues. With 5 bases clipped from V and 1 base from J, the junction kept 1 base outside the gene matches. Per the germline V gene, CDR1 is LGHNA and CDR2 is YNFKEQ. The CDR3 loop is CASSRTGNTEAFF. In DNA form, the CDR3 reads TGTGCCAGCAGCAGGACAGGGAACACTGAAGCTTTCTTT.

CDR3 protein: CASSVYGTTRNEQFF. The DNA of the CDR3 is TGTGCCAGCAGCGTATACGGGACAACCCGAAATGAGCAGTTCTTC. V gene TRBV9 combines with J gene TRBJ2-1, with D possibly matching TRBD1 (6 bases). This CDR3 spans 15 amino acids. Germline values: CDR1 SGDLS, CDR2 YYNGEE. Trimming cost V 1 base and J 7 bases, with 15 bases left between them.

This chain's CDR3 is CASSSPGAGAEADTQYF. CDR3 bases: TGTGCCAGCAGCTCCCCTGGAGCGGGAGCGGAGGCAGATACGCAGTATTTT. The chain couples TRBV11-3 to TRBJ2-3; TRBD2 matches at 8 bases. The CDR3 covers 17 residues. V shed 4 bases, J shed 4 bases, and the junction held 13 bases outside the gene matches. CDR1 and CDR2 from the germline V gene are SGHNT and YENEEA.